This TCR beta chain was documented in a study of blood T cell repertoires in COVID-19. Regarding this clone: An end of the junction does not agree with germline; a read error may underlie this.

Only in-frame clones appear in the TCRdb table, and some are missing; sequencing was by immunoSEQ multiplex PCR. The sample shows roughly 200,000 clones, approximately 78% of them seen only once. The receptor was isolated from an elderly woman with COVID-19, enrolled during active disease. Sequenced sample: peripheral blood.

The CDR3 sequence: CASSQGNSLRF. In DNA form, the CDR3 reads TGTGCCAGCAGCCAAGGTAATAGCCTTCGCTTT. The chain has TRBV3-1 (or the pseudogene TRBV3-2) and TRBJ1-1; D gene uncertain. Germline V gene sequence: CDR1 LGHDT, CDR2 YNNKEL (reference sequence). This CDR3 is 11 amino acids long.